The 9 T cell receptor beta chains below all came from one sample that was sequenced in a study of T cells in Graves' hyperthyroidism and ophthalmopathy. The TCR beta CDR3 regions underwent amplification using RNA transcripts as the source. HTBI primers were employed in a first-round RT-PCR of the TCR CDR3. Using its own MiXCR run on the multiplex PCR reads, TCRdb lists one record per CDR3 protein. The table records about 400,000 distinct CDR3 sequences, just under 15% of them present only once. The sequenced material came from blood. These receptors originate from a woman aged 25 to 39 with Graves' hyperthyroidism.

The rearrangement uses TRBV7-2 and TRBJ2-1; TRBD2 matches 7 bases. V was pared by 8 bases and J by 10 bases, with 8 bases of the junction left unmatched. The CDR3 sequence is 12 residues long. Looked up from germline, CDR1 is SGHTA and CDR2 is FQGNSA. CDR3: CASSIRAGEQFF. The CDR3 DNA sequence: TGTGCCAGCTCTATACGAGCGGGAGAGCAGTTCTTC.

This clonotype was seen only a few times. A much larger clone lies a single base off, so this may be a read error. This chain links TRBV28 with TRBJ1-2, with 10 positions matching TRBD1. The CDR3 consists of 13 residues. CDR1 and CDR2 (germline): MDHEN, SYDVKM. The CDR3, as DNA: TGTGCCAGCAGTCTTGACAGGGGGCATGGCCACACCTTC. Protein: CASSLDRGHGHTF.

This clonotype was seen ten or more times. CDR3 in DNA: TGTGCCATCGGTCGGAACGGGTTGGAGGCAGATACGCAGTATTTT. Translation gives CAIGRNGLEADTQYF. This chain links TRBV10-3 with TRBJ2-3, with D tentatively TRBD2 (5 bases). The germline V gene has CDR1 ENHRY and CDR2 SYGVKD. V gave up 8 bases and J gave up 4 bases, with 19 bases separating them. CDR3 size: 15 residues.

This clonotype was observed many times. As DNA, the CDR3 is TGTGCCAGCAGCCAGGACAGGGAAGAGACCCAGTACTTC. Its protein product is CASSQDREETQYF. The chain carries TRBV3-1 and TRBJ2-5; 8 bases map to TRBD1. V was pared by 3 bases and J by 3 bases, with 0 bases of the junction left unmatched. The CDR3 loop spans 13 amino acids. CDR1 and CDR2 from the germline V gene are LGHDT and YNNKEL (reference sequence).

This clonotype was found many times. This chain joins TRBV10-3 and TRBJ2-7, with D possibly matching TRBD1 (6 bases). Germline-derived CDR1 and CDR2 are ENHRY and SYGVKD. The V end was cut by 0 bases, the J end by 6 bases, with 12 bases between. The CDR3 loop spans 14 amino acids. For the CDR3, the DNA is TGTGCCATCAGTGAGTCTTCAGGGGCCGGCGAGCAGTACTTC. Its protein is CAISESSGAGEQYF.

In its sample, this clonotype was seen many times. The V call is TRBV28, the J call TRBJ2-1; 8 bases match TRBD2. Germline V gene sequence: CDR1 MDHEN, CDR2 SYDVKM. There are 15 residues in the CDR3. After removal of 5 bases from V and 8 bases from J, the junction contained 11 bases not matched to a gene. In DNA, the CDR3 is TGTGCCAGCAGTCGGGGTGGGGCGGGAGGCTATGAGCAGTTCTTC. Its translation is CASSRGGAGGYEQFF.

On this clonotype itself: Just one base apart from a much larger clone, this may be a read error. The V call is TRBV20-1, the J call TRBJ2-1, with D perhaps TRBD2 (6 bases). Germline V lookup: CDR1 DFQATT, CDR2 SNEGSKA (reference sequence). The CDR3 has 13 amino acids. Trimming took off 1 base at V and 10 bases at J, with 14 bases between the two ends. The CDR3 DNA is TGCAGTGCTAGAGCCTCGACTAGTTACGAGCAGTTCTTC. This sequence encodes CSARASTSYEQFF.

Here the CDR3 reads CASSFAGGSEAFF. The CDR3 DNA is TGTGCCAGCAGTTTTGCCGGGGGTTCTGAAGCTTTCTTT. The rearrangement uses TRBV27 and TRBJ1-1; D may be TRBD1 (5 bases). This CDR3 contains 13 residues. The germline V gene encodes CDR1 MNHEY and CDR2 SMNVEV (reference sequence). Deletions cut 3 bases from V and 6 bases from J, with 11 bases between.

This clonotype has at least ten counts. The V gene is TRBV5-1, the J gene TRBJ1-2; D remains ambiguous. CDR1 is SGHRS, CDR2 YFSETQ, per germline. Trimming shortened V by 0 bases and J by 5 bases, and 11 bases separated the two germline ends. The CDR3 covers 14 residues. In DNA form, the CDR3 reads TGCGCCAGCAGCTTGGAAGGTCTGAGGTATGGCTACACCTTC. Its translation is CASSLEGLRYGYTF.